This T cell receptor beta chain was profiled in a study of T cells in Graves' hyperthyroidism and ophthalmopathy. Amplification yielded TCR beta CDR3 regions, with RNA transcripts as the source. The primer set for the first-round RT-PCR of the TCR CDR3 was HTBI. TCRdb processed the multiplex PCR reads anew with MiXCR; each CDR3 protein has one entry. The sample carries hundreds of thousands of distinct CDR3 sequences, roughly 40% recorded once. The table lists this clonotype with many counts. The CDR3 is 13 residues long. From germline, CDR1 is SGHDT and CDR2 YYEEEE. V lost 4 bases, J lost 4 bases, and 11 bases lay in between. The hyperthyroidism patients had all been newly diagnosed, and their disease duration was under 2 months. Their ages ranged from 18 to 65 years.

The sequence was obtained from a man between 18 and 35 years old with Graves' hyperthyroidism. This chain connects TRBV5-6 to TRBJ1-2; D gene uncertain. Sequenced material: blood. The CDR3 loop is CASSQGPSYGYTF. In nucleotides, the CDR3 is TGTGCCAGCAGCCAAGGTCCCTCCTATGGCTACACCTTC.